The rows below give T cell receptor beta chains drawn from one sample of a study of shared clonotypes between healthy human individuals. Clones were sequenced by immunoSEQ multiplex PCR, and TCRdb holds only the in-frame ones, with some missing. The data show around 2.3 million clones, approximately 95% seen once. The sequenced sample consisted of naive CD4+ T cells sorted from blood. The receptors shown here come from a man aged 18-30 years in good health. The CDR3 runs from the conserved cysteine through the conserved F or W. The D gene is left open where the match is weak. Size is omitted from some rows. Given values are once, few, many or a class for expanded clones.

v_gene,abundance,d_gene,j_gene,CDR3nt,CDR3aa
TRBV6-5,few,.,TRBJ1-6,TGTGCCAGCAGTTACGGCAGGAGCTCCTATAATTCACCCCTCCACTTT,CASSYGRSSYNSPLHF
TRBV5-4,.,.,TRBJ1-2,TGTGCCAGCAGCTTCGGCGGCGTGGCAGTCTATGGCTACACCTTC,CASSFGGVAVYGYTF
TRBV5-1,.,.,TRBJ1-4,TGCGCCAGCAGCTCGACTGCTACGTTCGCAACTAATGAAAAACTGTTTTTT,CASSSTATFATNEKLFF
TRBV11-3,.,.,TRBJ1-2,TGTGCCAGCAGCTTAGATCGGTGCGGGGCCTTTTGGGGCTATGGCTACACCTTC,CASSLDRCGAFWGYGYTF
TRBV11-2,.,TRBD1,TRBJ2-1,TGTGCCAGCAGCTTGAGGACAGGGGGCTCGAATGAGCAGTTCTTC,CASSLRTGGSNEQFF
TRBV7-9,.,TRBD1,TRBJ2-7,TGTGCCAGCAGCCCTATACAGGGGGTTCTTTCCTACGAGCAGTACTTC,CASSPIQGVLSYEQYF
TRBV5-1,.,.,TRBJ2-5,TGCGCCAGCACCACACTAGTCACTGGGACCCAGTACTTC,CASTTLVTGTQYF
TRBV13,.,TRBD1,TRBJ1-1,TGTGCCAGCAGCTGCGAAGACAGGGGGAGAACCATGAACACTGAAGCTTTCTTT,CASSCEDRGRTMNTEAFF
TRBV28,.,.,TRBJ2-5,TGTGCCAGCAGACGAGGGGTTTCGGAGACCCAGTACTTC,CASRRGVSETQYF
TRBV19,once,TRBD1,TRBJ1-5,TGTGCCAGTAGTCCTTGGGACAGGGGACAGCCCCAGCATTTT,CASSPWDRGQPQHF
TRBV7-9,.,.,TRBJ2-1,TGTGCCAGCAGCTCCGGTGCGCGTGAGCAGTTCTTC,CASSSGAREQFF
TRBV7-9,once,TRBD1,TRBJ1-2,TGTGCCAGCAGCTTAGAAGGGGGCTACAGCCGTGGCTACACCTTC,CASSLEGGYSRGYTF
TRBV2,.,.,TRBJ1-2,TGTGCCAGCAGTGTGTCGGTACCCGGGGGCTACACCTTC,CASSVSVPGGYTF
TRBV28,once,.,TRBJ2-5,TGTGCCAGCAGTTTTAGGCCCAGGGACGGGGAGACCCAGTACTTC,CASSFRPRDGETQYF
TRBV5-1,.,TRBD2,TRBJ2-7,TGCGCCAGCAGTGGGACTAGCCCCACCTACGAGCAGTACTTC,CASSGTSPTYEQYF
TRBV30,.,.,TRBJ2-7,TGTGCCTGGACAGGACGACAATCCTACGAGCAGTACTTC,CAWTGRQSYEQYF
TRBV30,.,.,TRBJ1-1,TGTGCCGGAGGGCCGGGGAGTACTGAAGCTTTCTTT,CAGGPGSTEAFF
TRBV20-1,.,.,TRBJ2-1,TGCAGTGCCCCAAACGGACAGCCGCAGTTCTTC,CSAPNGQPQFF
TRBV18,.,.,TRBJ2-5,TGTGCCAGCTCACCACGGTCGGAGACCCAGTACTTC,CASSPRSETQYF
TRBV4-3,.,.,TRBJ1-4,TGCGCCAGCAGCCTGACGGGGAATGAAAAACTGTTTTTT,CASSLTGNEKLFF
TRBV18,.,.,TRBJ2-1,TGTGCCAGCACGGGGCCCAGGGTCAATGAGCAGTTCTTC,CASTGPRVNEQFF
TRBV19,.,TRBD1,TRBJ1-5,TGTGCCAGTAGTCATCGGACGGGGACAGGCAATCAGCCCCAGCATTTT,CASSHRTGTGNQPQHF